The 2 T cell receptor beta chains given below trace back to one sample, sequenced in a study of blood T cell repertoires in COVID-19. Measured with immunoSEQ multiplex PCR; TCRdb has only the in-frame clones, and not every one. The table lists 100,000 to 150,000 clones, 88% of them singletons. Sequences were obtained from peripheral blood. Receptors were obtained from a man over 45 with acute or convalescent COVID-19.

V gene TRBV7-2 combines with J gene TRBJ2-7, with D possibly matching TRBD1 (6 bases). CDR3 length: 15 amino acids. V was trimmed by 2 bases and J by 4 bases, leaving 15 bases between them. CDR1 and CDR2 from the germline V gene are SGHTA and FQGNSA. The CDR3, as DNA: TGTGCCAGCAGCTTACAGTCCAGGGGCGGTTACGAGCAGTACTTC. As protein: CASSLQSRGGYEQYF.

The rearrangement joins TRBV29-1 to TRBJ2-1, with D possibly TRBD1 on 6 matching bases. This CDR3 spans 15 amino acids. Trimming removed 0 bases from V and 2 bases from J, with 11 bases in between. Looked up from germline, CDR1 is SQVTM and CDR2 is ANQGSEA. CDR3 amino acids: CSVEDRDTPYNEQFF. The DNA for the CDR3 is TGCAGCGTTGAAGATCGGGACACCCCCTACAATGAGCAGTTCTTC.